This T cell receptor (beta chain) appears in the sequencing data of a study of cytomegalovirus exposure and HLA in healthy donors. Looking at the study overall: The 100 to 150 validation repertoires, a later analysis reported, used the same platform as the approximately 670 repertoires from the first cohort. Whole-study findings and limits: Researchers catalogued roughly 170 TCR beta chains as cytomegalovirus-associated.

Points on this clone: Its target is not known.

V trimming: 2 bases; J trimming: 6 bases; junction bases outside the gene matches: 1. Germline V CDR1 and CDR2: MDHEN, SYDVKM. The CDR3 is made up of 13 amino acids. This table comes from immunoSEQ multiplex PCR, and its TCRdb copy is limited to in-frame clones, with some not included. The sample lists some 250,000 clones, about 90% seen once, with roughly 1.2% in the top ten. The source is a woman in her 30s in good health and CMV-seropositive. The sequenced sample consisted of PBMCs. The V call is TRBV28, the J call TRBJ2-7; 10 bases are shared with TRBD1. This chain's CDR3 is CASSLRDRGEQYF. The CDR3 DNA reads as TGTGCCAGCAGTTTAAGGGACAGGGGCGAGCAGTACTTC.